The 13 T cell receptor beta chains below come from one sample, sequenced in a study of Ad26.COV2.S vaccination and SARS-CoV-2 variants. The sample's treatment: approximately 18 received Ad26.COV2.S at low or high dose, single or two shots; roughly five received placebo; per-sample allocation not given. Vaccine and placebo recipients were sampled on day 63 after the first injection. The data were produced by immunoSEQ multiplex PCR, yet TCRdb's version contains in-frame clones alone and is incomplete. The sample yields hundreds of thousands of clones, roughly nine tenths seen once. Sequenced material: peripheral blood, taken in a trial of Ad26.COV2.S vaccine versus placebo. These receptor sequences come from a person between 18 and 65 years old who received the Ad26.COV2.S COVID-19 vaccine or a placebo.

This clone was seen repeatedly, ten times or more. This CDR3 reads CASSRNGGSSYEQYF. The DNA of the CDR3 is TGTGCCAGCAGTCGAAACGGAGGGAGCTCCTACGAGCAGTACTTC. The chain couples TRBV6-5 to TRBJ2-7, with a possible D match to TRBD2 (6 bases). Germline CDR1 reads MNHEY; CDR2 reads SVGAGI. V lost 5 bases and J 0 bases, leaving 14 bases between the germline ends. The CDR3 has 15 amino acids.

Concerning this clone: This specimen includes other DNA sequences encoding the same CDR3. This chain connects TRBV10-1 to TRBJ2-2; D may match TRBD1 or TRBD2 (7 bases each). CDR1 is WNHNN, CDR2 SYGVQD, per germline (reference sequence). The ends were cut back, 6 bases at V and 5 bases at J, with 10 bases in the middle. This CDR3 has 13 amino acids. The CDR3 sequence: CASSQGGTGELFF. CDR3 coding DNA: TGCGCCAGCAGCCAGGGGGGGACCGGGGAGCTGTTTTTT.

J is TRBJ1-6 and V is TRBV9, with unresolved D. In germline, CDR1 is SGDLS, CDR2 YYNGEE. V gave up 0 bases and J gave up 0 bases, with 7 bases separating them. CDR3 length equals 16 residues. This CDR3 reads CASSVVASSYNSPLHF. CDR3 DNA sequence: TGTGCCAGCAGCGTAGTGGCTAGCTCCTATAATTCACCCCTCCACTTT.

The gene calls are TRBV7-2 and TRBJ1-4, with D possibly being TRBD1 (5 bases). CDR3 length: 15 amino acids. Germline assignment: CDR1 SGHTA and CDR2 FQGNSA. With 5 bases removed from V and 7 bases from J, the gap between germline ends came to 17 bases. The CDR3, as DNA: TGTGCCAGCAGCCGTGACGGGGCGGGGGGTGAAAAACTGTTTTTT. Translating gives CASSRDGAGGEKLFF.

The gene calls are TRBV7-2 and TRBJ2-3; 7 nucleotides match TRBD2. The CDR3 spans 14 residues. The V gene end was trimmed by 5 bases and the J gene end by 2 bases; junction bases not matched to a gene: 4. CDR1 is SGHTA and CDR2 is FQGNSA in the germline V gene. CDR3 region: CASSNGGNTDTQYF. In DNA form, the CDR3 reads TGTGCCAGCAGCAACGGGGGGAACACAGATACGCAGTATTTT.

The chain has TRBV5-1 and TRBJ2-5; 10 bases fit TRBD1. CDR1 and CDR2 (germline): SGHRS, YFSETQ. Unmatched junction bases numbered 4, after V lost 4 bases and J lost 4 bases. The CDR3 length is 14 residues. In nucleotides, the CDR3 is TGCGCCAGCAGCCCGACAGGGGGCGGAGAGACCCAGTACTTC. It encodes CASSPTGGGETQYF.

The gene calls are TRBV7-8 and TRBJ2-2; 8 bases are shared with TRBD2. The CDR3 covers 15 residues. Per germline, CDR1 SGHVS and CDR2 FQNEAQ. The trim removed 1 base at V and 4 bases at J, leaving 2 bases unmatched. The CDR3 nucleotides are TGTGCCAGCAGCTTAGGACTAGCGAGCACCGGGGAGCTGTTTTTT. Protein product: CASSLGLASTGELFF. Filled out from reference TRBV7-8 and TRBJ2-2, the complete variable domain reads GAGVSQSPRYKVAKRGQDVALRCDPISGHVSLFWYQQALGQGPEFLTYFQNEAQLDKSGLPSDRFFAERPEGSVSTLKIQRTQQEDSAVYLCASSLGLASTGELFFGEGSRLTVL.

The J gene is TRBJ2-4, the V gene TRBV4-1; 8 bases are shared with TRBD1. The V and J ends lost 1 base and 3 bases, in that order; junction bases with no gene match: 23. Per the germline V gene, CDR1 is MGHRA and CDR2 is YSYEKL. CDR3 size: 22 residues. CDR3 DNA: TGCGCCAGCAGCCAAGGAAGCACCCGGGACAGGTCGCACTTTACCCTCAAAAACATTCAGTACTTC. Amino acid sequence: CASSQGSTRDRSHFTLKNIQYF.

This chain links TRBV11-2 with TRBJ1-1, with a tentative D call TRBD1 (6 bases). This CDR3 contains 15 residues. Germline V gene sequence: CDR1 SGHAT, CDR2 FQNNGV. With 3 bases removed from V and 3 bases from J, the gap between germline ends came to 14 bases. CDR3 sequence reads: CASSFPGEGDTEAFF. The CDR3 DNA is TGTGCCAGCAGCTTTCCAGGGGAAGGGGACACTGAAGCTTTCTTT.

J is TRBJ2-7 and V is TRBV5-1; tentative D call: TRBD1 (6 bases). CDR1 is SGHRS, CDR2 YFSETQ, per germline. The length of the CDR3 is 14 residues. The V end lost 4 bases, the J end lost 1 base, and 12 bases lay between the germline ends. This CDR3 reads CASSGQGLSYEQYF. The CDR3 coding sequence is TGCGCCAGCAGCGGCCAGGGGCTATCCTACGAGCAGTACTTC. The variable domain in full, with the rest retrieved from reference TRBV5-1 and TRBJ2-7, is KAGVTQTPRYLIKTRGQQVTLSCSPISGHRSVSWYQQTPGQGLQFLFEYFSETQRNKGNFPGRFSGRQFSNSRSEMNVSTLELGDSALYLCASSGQGLSYEQYFGPGTRLTVT.

The chain uses TRBV7-9 and TRBJ1-1, with 7 bases that match TRBD1. After removal of 5 bases from V and 8 bases from J, the junction contained 5 bases not matched to a gene. The germline V gene has CDR1 SEHNR and CDR2 FQNEAQ (reference sequence). The CDR3 has 12 amino acids. The CDR3 sequence: CASSPGTVEAFF. The DNA of the CDR3 is TGTGCCAGCAGCCCCGGGACAGTGGAAGCTTTCTTT.

The CDR3 DNA reads as TGCGCCAGCAGCCAGCTAGCGGGGGGGCCGGGCAAAAACATTCAGTACTTC. This codes for CASSQLAGGPGKNIQYF. The chain joins TRBV4-1 to TRBJ2-4, with 12 nucleotides matching TRBD2. The CDR3 is 17 amino acids. In germline, CDR1 is MGHRA, CDR2 YSYEKL. The J segment lost 3 bases and the V segment lost 3 bases, leaving 6 bases of the junction unmatched.

This chain uses TRBV6-5 with TRBJ2-3, with D tentatively TRBD1 (6 bases). The germline V gene encodes CDR1 MNHEY and CDR2 SVGAGI. This CDR3 has 15 residues. The germline V and J ends were trimmed by 7 bases and 0 bases, with 14 bases remaining between them. The CDR3 bases are TGTGCCAGCAAAAAAGGGGGTCTCAGCACAGATACGCAGTATTTT. Translation: CASKKGGLSTDTQYF.